This T cell receptor (beta chain) was captured by sequencing in a study of post-analysis software for immune sequencing data. Study results and limitations: Four to six TRBV segments were significantly more frequent in patients than in controls. TRBV5-6, TRBV5-1 and TRBV20-1 were among these segments.

Germline V lookup: CDR1 SQVTM, CDR2 ANQGSEA. The CDR3 is 13 residues long. V was trimmed by 6 bases and J by 1 base, leaving 13 bases between them. This clonotype was counted a few times. Antigen: not known. Every TCR beta cDNA library bore unique molecular identifiers. TCRdb re-called the PCR reads through MiXCR, storing one row per CDR3 protein. The sample lists some 690,000 distinct CDR3 sequences, around 64% occurring once. Sequencing input: blood. The chain links TRBV29-1 to TRBJ2-7; D unresolved. The clonotype originates from a girl aged 2-15 years with multiple sclerosis. CDR3: CSVLDGNSYEQYF. For the CDR3, the DNA is TGCAGCGTACTGGACGGAAATTCCTACGAGCAGTACTTC.